Following are 14 T cell receptor beta chains from one sample sequenced in a study of blood T cell repertoires in COVID-19. Clones were read by immunoSEQ multiplex PCR, and TCRdb kept only the in-frame ones, dropping some. The profile shows roughly 80,000 clones, over 85% of them singletons. The sample consisted of peripheral blood. The source of these receptors is an elderly woman with active or convalescent COVID-19.

V usage is TRBV6-2 or TRBV6-3 and J usage is TRBJ1-6; TRBD1 is a possible D gene (5 bases). The V gene lost 4 bases and the J gene lost 10 bases, with 20 bases spanning the gap. The CDR3 is made up of 16 amino acids. Germline V gives CDR1 MNHEY, CDR2 SVGEGT. The DNA for the CDR3 is TGTGCCAGCAGTTTATTAAACCGGGCCAAGGGGTCACCCCTCCACTTT. Translation gives CASSLLNRAKGSPLHF.

This clone was observed once. The chain carries TRBV9 and TRBJ1-2, with a possible D match to TRBD1 (6 bases). The V end was cut by 1 base, the J end by 2 bases, with 12 bases between. The CDR3 covers 15 residues. The germline V gene has CDR1 SGDLS and CDR2 YYNGEE. The CDR3 loop is CASSVRRQGNYGYTF. CDR3 sequence (DNA): TGTGCCAGCAGCGTAAGGAGGCAGGGGAACTATGGCTACACCTTC. The complete variable domain, with remaining parts taken from reference TRBV9 and TRBJ1-2, reads DSGVTQTPKHLITATGQRVTLRCSPRSGDLSVYWYQQSLDQGLQFLIQYYNGEERAKGNILERFSAQQFPDLHSELNLSSLELGDSALYFCASSVRRQGNYGYTFGSGTRLTVV.

V usage is TRBV25-1 and J usage is TRBJ2-7; tentatively, D is TRBD1 (5 bases). In germline, CDR1 is MGHDK, CDR2 SYGVNS. The V gene lost 7 bases and the J gene lost 6 bases, with 13 bases spanning the gap. The CDR3 sequence is 12 residues long. The CDR3 reads CASKSTGREQYF. The CDR3 coding sequence is TGTGCCAGCAAGTCAACAGGACGCGAGCAGTACTTC.

This clone showed up just once. The CDR3 bases are TGTGCCAGCAGCATGGGACTAGTGGTCCGCACAGATACGCAGTATTTT. It specifies CASSMGLVVRTDTQYF. The chain has TRBV7-2 and TRBJ2-3; TRBD2 matches at 8 bases. The CDR3 is made up of 16 amino acids. V dropped 5 bases and J dropped 1; count of bases not matched to a gene: 8. CDR1 and CDR2 from the germline V gene are SGHTA and FQGNSA.

This clone appeared a single time. The chain carries TRBV6-5 and TRBJ2-2; 8 bases fit TRBD1. The CDR3 covers 15 residues. CDR1 and CDR2 from the germline V gene are MNHEY and SVGAGI. Unmatched junction bases numbered 5, after V lost 7 bases and J lost 1 base. CDR3 coding DNA: TGTGCCAGCACCTCCGGGACAGGGAACACCGGGGAGCTGTTTTTT. Its protein product is CASTSGTGNTGELFF.

V and J are TRBV7-2 and TRBJ1-4, with 8 bases lining up with TRBD1. The CDR3 loop spans 18 amino acids. V was pared by 5 bases and J by 5 bases, with 16 bases of the junction left unmatched. CDR1 and CDR2 from the germline V gene are SGHTA and FQGNSA. The CDR3: CASSPRGRDQVSNEKLFF. The CDR3, as DNA: TGTGCCAGCAGCCCCAGGGGGCGTGACCAAGTTTCCAATGAAAAACTGTTTTTT.

The rearrangement uses TRBV29-1 and TRBJ1-1, with D unresolved. Germline assignment: CDR1 SQVTM and CDR2 ANQGSEA. Trimming stripped 4 bases from V and 1 base from J, with 10 bases between. The CDR3 extends over 13 amino acids. CDR3 DNA: TGCAGCGTTGCTGTATCAGAGAACACTGAAGCTTTCTTT. Residues: CSVAVSENTEAFF.

The chain joins TRBV6-5 to TRBJ1-2; D unresolved. V dropped 6 bases and J dropped 8 bases, with 16 bases sitting between them. CDR1 and CDR2 (germline): MNHEY, SVGAGI. The CDR3 is made up of 13 amino acids. The CDR3 region has the DNA TGTGCCAGCAGCTCCGACACGACGGGGGGCTACACCTTC. The encoded protein is CASSSDTTGGYTF.

This clone came up once. V is TRBV11-3 and J is TRBJ2-5; 10 bases align to TRBD2. The V and J ends lost 1 base and 2 bases, in that order; junction bases with no gene match: 1. The CDR3 length is 15 residues. CDR1 SGHNT and CDR2 YENEEA come from the germline V gene. CDR3 protein: CASSLGTSGQETQYF. The CDR3 DNA follows: TGTGCCAGCAGCTTAGGGACTAGCGGACAAGAGACCCAGTACTTC.

V is TRBV12-3 or TRBV12-4 and J is TRBJ1-6, with D possibly being TRBD1 (5 bases). The CDR3 spans 12 residues. Trimming took 6 bases from V and 9 from J, leaving 9 bases between them. Written as DNA, the CDR3 is TGTGCCAGCAGGCTGACAGTTTCACCCCTCCACTTT. It is translated as CASRLTVSPLHF.

The chain uses TRBV29-1 and TRBJ1-2, with D uncertain. Germline V gives CDR1 SQVTM, CDR2 ANQGSEA. V lost 6 bases and J lost 8, with 10 bases in between. The CDR3 has 10 residues. CDR3: CSVGPEGYTF. For the CDR3, the DNA is TGCAGCGTGGGCCCAGAAGGCTACACCTTC.

This sequence joins TRBV28 and TRBJ1-5; no clear D gene. The CDR3 runs 17 residues. V gave up 5 bases and J gave up 2 bases, with 19 bases separating them. CDR1 and CDR2 (germline): MDHEN, SYDVKM. CDR3 sequence: CASSPSPRRRGNQPQHF. CDR3 DNA sequence: TGTGCCAGCAGTCCCTCCCCGCGGCGGCGGGGCAATCAGCCCCAGCATTTT.

J is TRBJ2-7 and V is TRBV28; the match to TRBD2 covers 9 bases. The CDR3 extends over 16 amino acids. Germline CDR1 is MDHEN and CDR2 is SYDVKM. With V trimmed by 5 bases and J by 7 bases, 15 bases remained unmatched. The CDR3 here is CASSPPGGGGAWEQYF. The CDR3 DNA reads TGTGCCAGCAGTCCCCCGGGGGGCGGGGGGGCCTGGGAGCAGTACTTC.

The chain is built from TRBV6-6 and TRBJ2-7, with 7 bases matching TRBD1. Looked up from germline, CDR1 is MNHNY and CDR2 is SVGAGI (reference sequence). The CDR3 runs to 15 residues. J gave up 2 bases and V 9 bases, and 13 bases lay outside the gene matches. CDR3 DNA sequence: TGTGCCAGTGGGTCTTCCGGGACAGATACCTACGAGCAGTACTTC. Encoded protein: CASGSSGTDTYEQYF.